The rows below give T cell receptor beta chains drawn from one sample of a study of neoadjuvant anti-PD-1 for oral cavity cancer. Clones were sequenced by immunoSEQ multiplex PCR, and TCRdb holds only the in-frame ones, with some missing. The sample lists approximately 68,000 clones, about 90% occurring once. The material sequenced was PBMCs, taken after nivolumab (anti-PD-1) treatment. The receptors here all came from a person between 40 and 80 years old with oral cavity squamous cell carcinoma. CDR3s include the opening cysteine and the closing phenylalanine or tryptophan. A D gene is named only where the DNA matches it firmly. The listing skips clone size in some rows; elsewhere it reads once, few, many or a size class.

V gene,clone size,D gene,J gene,CDR3 protein,CDR3 DNA
TRBV19,NA,NA,TRBJ2-5,CASSLPGQETQYF,TGTGCCAGTAGTTTGCCAGGGCAAGAGACCCAGTACTTC
TRBV10-3,NA,NA,TRBJ1-5,CAITPSMGVQPQHF,TGTGCCATCACCCCCAGTATGGGTGTGCAGCCCCAGCATTTT
TRBV6-1,once,NA,TRBJ2-1,CASSEVSRGSNEQFF,TGTGCCAGCAGTGAGGTCTCCAGGGGCTCAAATGAGCAGTTCTTC
TRBV28,NA,NA,TRBJ2-7,CASSFARTYEQYF,TGTGCCAGCAGTTTCGCTAGAACCTACGAGCAGTACTTC
TRBV30,NA,NA,TRBJ2-2,CAWVGGPTTGELFF,TGTGCCTGGGTCGGAGGTCCGACCACCGGGGAGCTGTTTTTT
TRBV9,NA,NA,TRBJ1-6,CASSVSAAVLNSPLHF,TGTGCCAGCAGCGTATCGGCCGCCGTTTTGAATTCACCCCTCCACTTT
TRBV28,NA,NA,TRBJ1-5,CASRNSRPYQPQHF,TGTGCCAGCAGGAATTCGAGGCCGTATCAGCCCCAGCATTTT
TRBV19,once,NA,TRBJ1-1,CASTGDLNTEAFF,TGTGCCAGCACGGGAGATTTGAACACTGAAGCTTTCTTT
TRBV5-1,NA,TRBD1,TRBJ2-7,CASSFQDRATYEQYF,TGCGCCAGCAGCTTCCAGGACAGGGCCACCTACGAGCAGTACTTC
TRBV28,NA,NA,TRBJ2-4,CASSLGQNIQYF,TGTGCCAGCAGTTTAGGGCAAAACATTCAGTACTTC
TRBV4-1,NA,TRBD1,TRBJ2-1,CASSQHYRGDEQFF,TGCGCCAGCAGCCAACATTACAGGGGCGATGAGCAGTTCTTC
TRBV7-9,once,NA,TRBJ2-7,CASSSPERGSREQYF,TGTGCCAGCAGCTCCCCGGAGAGGGGGTCGAGGGAGCAGTACTTC
TRBV7-6,NA,TRBD2,TRBJ2-1,CASSLRAGGNDNEQFF,TGTGCCAGCAGCTTAAGAGCGGGAGGAAATGACAATGAGCAGTTCTTC
TRBV7-2,NA,TRBD2,TRBJ2-5,CASRAGASGIQETQYF,TGTGCCAGCAGGGCTGGGGCTAGCGGGATCCAAGAGACCCAGTACTTC
TRBV4-1,NA,NA,TRBJ2-3,CASSHPGRSDTQYF,TGCGCCAGCAGCCACCCCGGGCGGTCAGATACGCAGTATTTT
TRBV2,NA,TRBD1,TRBJ2-3,CASSGTGFSTDTQYF,TGTGCCAGCAGCGGGACAGGCTTTAGCACAGATACGCAGTATTTT
TRBV5-1,NA,NA,TRBJ1-1,CASSWGYDSEAFF,TGCGCCAGCAGCTGGGGTTATGATAGTGAAGCTTTCTTT
TRBV30,few,TRBD2,TRBJ2-4,CAWSRLARLNIQYF,TGTGCCTGGAGCAGACTAGCGCGATTAAACATTCAGTACTTC
TRBV5-1,NA,NA,TRBJ2-7,CASSLMSGGGYEQYF,TGCGCCAGCAGCTTGATGTCTGGGGGCGGCTACGAGCAGTACTTC
TRBV18,NA,TRBD1,TRBJ1-5,CASSPGTGGGPQHF,TGTGCCAGCTCACCTGGGACAGGTGGCGGGCCCCAGCATTTT
TRBV6-1,NA,NA,TRBJ2-2,CASSDVGDTGELFF,TGTGCCAGCAGTGACGTGGGGGACACCGGGGAGCTGTTTTTT
TRBV10-2,NA,NA,TRBJ2-1,CASKKTGEYNEQFF,TGCGCCAGCAAGAAGACGGGAGAGTACAATGAGCAGTTCTTC
TRBV5-6,NA,TRBD1,TRBJ1-2,CASSLRTGYGYTF,TGTGCCAGCAGCTTGAGGACAGGCTATGGCTACACCTTC
TRBV7-6,NA,NA,TRBJ1-3,CASSLYRGNTIYF,TGTGCCAGCAGCTTATACAGGGGAAACACCATATATTTT
TRBV6-1,NA,NA,TRBJ2-7,CASTPGAGYEQYF,TGTGCCAGCACCCCTGGGGCAGGCTACGAGCAGTACTTC
TRBV5-4,NA,NA,TRBJ2-5,CASSLYGASAQYF,TGTGCCAGCAGCTTGTACGGCGCCTCGGCCCAGTACTTC
TRBV6-1,NA,NA,TRBJ1-5,CASHGGGYFNQPQHF,TGTGCCAGCCATGGCGGGGGGTATTTTAATCAGCCCCAGCATTTT